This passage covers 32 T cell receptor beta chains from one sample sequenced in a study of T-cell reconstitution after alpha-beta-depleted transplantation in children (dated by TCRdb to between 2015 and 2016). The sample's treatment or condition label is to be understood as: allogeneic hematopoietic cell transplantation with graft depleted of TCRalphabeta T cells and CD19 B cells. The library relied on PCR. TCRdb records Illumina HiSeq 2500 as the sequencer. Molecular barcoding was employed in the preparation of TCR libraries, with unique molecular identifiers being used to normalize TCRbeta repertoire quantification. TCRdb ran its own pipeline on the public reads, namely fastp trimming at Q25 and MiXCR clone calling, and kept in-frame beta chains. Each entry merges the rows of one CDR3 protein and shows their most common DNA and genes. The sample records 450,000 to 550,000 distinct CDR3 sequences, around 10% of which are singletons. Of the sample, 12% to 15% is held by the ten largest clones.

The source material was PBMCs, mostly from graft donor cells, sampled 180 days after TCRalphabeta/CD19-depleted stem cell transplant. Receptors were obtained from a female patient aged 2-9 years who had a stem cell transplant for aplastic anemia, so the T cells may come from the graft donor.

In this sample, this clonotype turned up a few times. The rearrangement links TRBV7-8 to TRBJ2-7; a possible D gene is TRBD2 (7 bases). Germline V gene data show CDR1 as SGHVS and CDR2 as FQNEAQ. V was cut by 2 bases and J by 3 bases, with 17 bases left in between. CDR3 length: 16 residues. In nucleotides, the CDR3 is TGTGCCAGCAGCTTAAAGGGGGGGCAGGGAATCTACGAGCAGTACTTC. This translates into CASSLKGGQGIYEQYF.

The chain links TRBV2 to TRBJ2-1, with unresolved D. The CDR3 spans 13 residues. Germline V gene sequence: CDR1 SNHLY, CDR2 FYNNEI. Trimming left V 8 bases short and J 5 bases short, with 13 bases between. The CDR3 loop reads CASRWQAHNEQFF. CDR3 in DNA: TGTGCCAGCCGATGGCAGGCACACAATGAGCAGTTCTTC.

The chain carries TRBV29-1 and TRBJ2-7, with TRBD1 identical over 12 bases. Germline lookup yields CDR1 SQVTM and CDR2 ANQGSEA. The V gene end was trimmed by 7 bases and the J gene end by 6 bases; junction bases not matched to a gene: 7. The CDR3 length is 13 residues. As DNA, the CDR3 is TGCAGCGCACGGATGGGACAGGGGGCCGAGCAGTACGTC. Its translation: CSARMGQGAEQYV.

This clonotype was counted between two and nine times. CDR3 nucleotide sequence: TGCAGCGTTGATGGAGCGGGAGGATCAGATACGCAGTATTTT. Its translation: CSVDGAGGSDTQYF. This chain joins TRBV29-1 and TRBJ2-3, with 9 bases matching TRBD2. CDR1 is SQVTM and CDR2 is ANQGSEA in the germline V gene. The CDR3 is 14 residues long. Trimming took 3 bases from V and 4 from J; bases not matched to a gene: 5.

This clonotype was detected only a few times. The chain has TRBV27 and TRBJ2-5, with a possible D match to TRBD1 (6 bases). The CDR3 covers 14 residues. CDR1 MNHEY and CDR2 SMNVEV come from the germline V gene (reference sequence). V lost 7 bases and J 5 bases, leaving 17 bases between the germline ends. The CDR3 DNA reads TGTGCCAGCAAGTCTGGGCAGGGGTGGGAGACCCAGTACTTC. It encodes CASKSGQGWETQYF.

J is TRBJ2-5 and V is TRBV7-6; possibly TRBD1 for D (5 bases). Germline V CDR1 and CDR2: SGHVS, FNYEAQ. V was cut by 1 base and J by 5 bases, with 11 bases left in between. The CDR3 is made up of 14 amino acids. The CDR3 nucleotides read TGTGCCAGCAGCTTAGGGGGCGGAGATGAGACCCAGTACTTC. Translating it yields CASSLGGGDETQYF.

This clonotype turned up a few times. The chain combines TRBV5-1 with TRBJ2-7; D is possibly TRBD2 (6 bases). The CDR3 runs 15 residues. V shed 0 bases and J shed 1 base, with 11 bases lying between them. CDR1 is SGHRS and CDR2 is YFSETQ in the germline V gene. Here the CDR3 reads CASSLVAAWSYEQYF. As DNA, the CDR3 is TGCGCCAGCAGCTTGGTAGCGGCGTGGTCCTACGAGCAGTACTTC.

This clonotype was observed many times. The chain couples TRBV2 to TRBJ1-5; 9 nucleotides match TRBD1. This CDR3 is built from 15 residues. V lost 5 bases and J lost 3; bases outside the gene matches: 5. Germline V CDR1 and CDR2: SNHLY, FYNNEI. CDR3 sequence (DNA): TGTGCCAGCAGTAGACAGGGGGGTCCCAATCAGCCCCAGCATTTT. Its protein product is CASSRQGGPNQPQHF.

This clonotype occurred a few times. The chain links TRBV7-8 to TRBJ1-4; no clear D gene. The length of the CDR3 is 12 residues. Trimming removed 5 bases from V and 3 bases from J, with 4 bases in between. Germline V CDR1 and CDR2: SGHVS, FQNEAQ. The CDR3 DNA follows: TGTGCCAGCAGCACCTCTAATGAAAAACTGTTTTTT. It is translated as CASSTSNEKLFF.

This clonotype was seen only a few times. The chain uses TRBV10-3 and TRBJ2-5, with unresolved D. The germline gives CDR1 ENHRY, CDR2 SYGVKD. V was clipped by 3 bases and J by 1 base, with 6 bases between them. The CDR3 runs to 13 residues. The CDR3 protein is CAISEGSQETQYF. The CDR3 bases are TGTGCCATCAGTGAAGGCAGCCAAGAGACCCAGTACTTC.

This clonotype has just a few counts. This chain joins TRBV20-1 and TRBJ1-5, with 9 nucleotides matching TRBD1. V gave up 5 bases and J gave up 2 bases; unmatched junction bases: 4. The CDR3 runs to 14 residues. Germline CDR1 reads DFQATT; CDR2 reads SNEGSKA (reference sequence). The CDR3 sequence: CSALQGAGNQPQHF. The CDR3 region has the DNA TGCAGTGCTCTACAGGGGGCCGGCAATCAGCCCCAGCATTTT.

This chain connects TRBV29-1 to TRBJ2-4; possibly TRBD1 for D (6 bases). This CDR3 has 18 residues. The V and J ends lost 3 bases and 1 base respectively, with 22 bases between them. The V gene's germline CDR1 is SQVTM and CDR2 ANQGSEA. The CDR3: CSVESPGEMLVAKNIQYF. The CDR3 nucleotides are TGCAGCGTTGAGAGTCCAGGGGAGATGTTAGTCGCCAAAAACATTCAGTACTTC.

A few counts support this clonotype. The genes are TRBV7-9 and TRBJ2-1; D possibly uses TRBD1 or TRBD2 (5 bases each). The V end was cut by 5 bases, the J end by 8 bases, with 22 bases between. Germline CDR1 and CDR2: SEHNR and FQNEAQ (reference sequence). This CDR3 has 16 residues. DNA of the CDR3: TGTGCCAGCAGCCCGTCTTTAGCTACCAGAGGGGATGAGCAGTTCTTC. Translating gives CASSPSLATRGDEQFF.

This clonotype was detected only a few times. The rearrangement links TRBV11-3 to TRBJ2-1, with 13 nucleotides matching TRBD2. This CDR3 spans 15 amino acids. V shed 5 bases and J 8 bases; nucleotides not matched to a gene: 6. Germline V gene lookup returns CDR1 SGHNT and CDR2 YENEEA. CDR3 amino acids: CASSEGLAGADEQFF. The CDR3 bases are TGTGCCAGCAGCGAAGGACTAGCGGGAGCCGATGAGCAGTTCTTC.

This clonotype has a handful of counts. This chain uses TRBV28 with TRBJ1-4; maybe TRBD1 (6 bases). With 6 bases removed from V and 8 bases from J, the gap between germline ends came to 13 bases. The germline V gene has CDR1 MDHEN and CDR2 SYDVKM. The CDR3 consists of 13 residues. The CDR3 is CASRQGSREKLFF. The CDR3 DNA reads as TGTGCCAGCAGGCAGGGGTCGAGGGAAAAACTGTTTTTT.

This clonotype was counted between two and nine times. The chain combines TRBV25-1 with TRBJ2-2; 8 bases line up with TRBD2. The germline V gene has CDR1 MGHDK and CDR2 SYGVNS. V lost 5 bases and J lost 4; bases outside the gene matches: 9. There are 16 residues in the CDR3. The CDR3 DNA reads TGTGCCAGCAGTCCTGGGGGACTAGTTGTCACCGGGGAGCTGTTTTTT. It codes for CASSPGGLVVTGELFF.

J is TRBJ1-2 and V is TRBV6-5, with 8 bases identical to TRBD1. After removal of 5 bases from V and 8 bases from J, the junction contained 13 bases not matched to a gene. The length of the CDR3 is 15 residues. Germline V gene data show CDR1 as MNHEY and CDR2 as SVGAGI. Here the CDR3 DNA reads TGTGCCAGCAGTCACTACTGGACAGGGCCAACCGGCTACACCTTC. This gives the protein CASSHYWTGPTGYTF.

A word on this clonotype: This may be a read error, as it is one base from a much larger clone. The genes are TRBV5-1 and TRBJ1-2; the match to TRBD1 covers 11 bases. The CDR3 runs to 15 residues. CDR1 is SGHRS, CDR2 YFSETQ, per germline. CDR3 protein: CDSSSRTGGNEGYTF. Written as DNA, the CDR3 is TGCGACAGCAGCTCCCGGACAGGGGGCAACGAGGGCTACACCTTC.

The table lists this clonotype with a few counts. The chain's CDR3 is CASSRQSKGSGNTIYF. CDR3 DNA: TGTGCCAGCAGTCGACAGTCTAAAGGCTCTGGAAACACCATATATTTT. V usage is TRBV25-1 and J usage is TRBJ1-3; a weak D match, TRBD1 (5 bases). Germline CDR1 is MGHDK and CDR2 is SYGVNS. CDR3 length equals 16 residues. Trimming pared 5 bases from V and 0 bases from J, leaving 14 bases between.

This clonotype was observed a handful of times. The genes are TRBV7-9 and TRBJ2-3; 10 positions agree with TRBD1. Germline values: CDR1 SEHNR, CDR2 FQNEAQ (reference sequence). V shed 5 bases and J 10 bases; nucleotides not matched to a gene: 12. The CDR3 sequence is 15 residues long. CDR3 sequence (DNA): TGTGCCAGCAGCATTCGACAGGGGGCCTCGCCTTCGCAGTATTTT. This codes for CASSIRQGASPSQYF.

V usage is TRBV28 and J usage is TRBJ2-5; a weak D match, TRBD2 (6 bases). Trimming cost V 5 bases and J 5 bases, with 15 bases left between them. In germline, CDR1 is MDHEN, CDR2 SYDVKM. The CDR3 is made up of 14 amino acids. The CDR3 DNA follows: TGTGCCAGCAGTCCCCTCGGGAGAGAGGAGACCCAGTACTTC. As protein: CASSPLGREETQYF.

CDR3 region: CASKFGIWEEKLFF. CDR3 bases: TGTGCCAGCAAGTTCGGCATCTGGGAGGAAAAACTGTTTTTT. The chain uses TRBV27 and TRBJ1-4; no definite D call. Germline-derived CDR1 and CDR2 are MNHEY and SMNVEV (reference sequence). Between the trimmed V and J ends, which lost 7 bases and 8 bases, there was a span of 17 bases. CDR3 size: 14 residues.

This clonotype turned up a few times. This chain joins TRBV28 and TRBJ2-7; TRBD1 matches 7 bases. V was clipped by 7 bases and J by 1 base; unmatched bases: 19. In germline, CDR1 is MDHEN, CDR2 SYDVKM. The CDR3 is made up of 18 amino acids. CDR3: CASIGGDLPGQHSYEQYF. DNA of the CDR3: TGTGCCAGCATCGGCGGCGACCTACCGGGACAGCATTCCTACGAGCAGTACTTC.

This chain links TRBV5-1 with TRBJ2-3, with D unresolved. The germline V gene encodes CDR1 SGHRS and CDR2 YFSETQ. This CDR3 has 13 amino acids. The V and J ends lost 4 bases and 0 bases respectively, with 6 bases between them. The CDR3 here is CASSAPSTDTQYF. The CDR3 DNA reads TGCGCCAGCAGCGCACCTAGCACAGATACGCAGTATTTT.

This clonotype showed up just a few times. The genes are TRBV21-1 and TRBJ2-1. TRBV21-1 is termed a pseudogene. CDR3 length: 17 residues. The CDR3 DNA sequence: TGTGCCAGCAGCAAAGGGAGACGACGGAGCTCCTACAATGAGCAGTTCTTC. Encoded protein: CASSKGRRRSSYNEQFF.

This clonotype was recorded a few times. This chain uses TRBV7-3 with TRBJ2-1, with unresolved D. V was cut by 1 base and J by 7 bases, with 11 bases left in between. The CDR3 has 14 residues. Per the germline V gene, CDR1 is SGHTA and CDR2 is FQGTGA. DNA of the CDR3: TGTGCCAGCAGCTTAAGTAGCAGCGTAAATGAGCAGTTCTTC. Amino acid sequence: CASSLSSSVNEQFF.

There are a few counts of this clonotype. CDR3 bases: TGTGCCAGCAGTTACTTCCCTAATTCCATCCCTCCAAAGGCCCGGGACTACAATGAGCAGTTCTTC. Its translation: CASSYFPNSIPPKARDYNEQFF. The chain combines TRBV6-2 or TRBV6-3 with TRBJ2-1, with D possibly being TRBD2 (5 bases). This CDR3 contains 22 residues. From germline, CDR1 is MNHEY and CDR2 SVGEGT. Trimming cost V 1 base and J 3 bases, with 31 bases left between them.

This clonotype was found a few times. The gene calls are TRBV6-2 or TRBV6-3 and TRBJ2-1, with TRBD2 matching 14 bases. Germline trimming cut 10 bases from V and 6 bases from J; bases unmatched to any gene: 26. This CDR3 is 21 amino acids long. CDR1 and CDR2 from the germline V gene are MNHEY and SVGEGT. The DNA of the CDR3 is TGTGCCACCGAGGACCACAGGTTTCCCCCGCGGGGGACTAGCGGGAGCAATGAGCAGTTCTTC. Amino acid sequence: CATEDHRFPPRGTSGSNEQFF.

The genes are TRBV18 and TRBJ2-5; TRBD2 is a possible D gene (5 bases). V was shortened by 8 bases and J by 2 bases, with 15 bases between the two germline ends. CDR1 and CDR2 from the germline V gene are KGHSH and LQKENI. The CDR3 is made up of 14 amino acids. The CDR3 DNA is TGTGCCAGCCGGACCGGGATATCACAAGAGACCCAGTACTTC. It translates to CASRTGISQETQYF.

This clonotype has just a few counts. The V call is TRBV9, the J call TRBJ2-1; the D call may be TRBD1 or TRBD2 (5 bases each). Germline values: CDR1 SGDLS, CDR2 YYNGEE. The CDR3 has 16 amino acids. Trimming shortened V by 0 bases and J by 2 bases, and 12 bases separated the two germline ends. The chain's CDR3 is CASSVVGTHAYNEQFF. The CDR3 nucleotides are TGTGCCAGCAGCGTAGTTGGGACCCACGCCTACAATGAGCAGTTCTTC.

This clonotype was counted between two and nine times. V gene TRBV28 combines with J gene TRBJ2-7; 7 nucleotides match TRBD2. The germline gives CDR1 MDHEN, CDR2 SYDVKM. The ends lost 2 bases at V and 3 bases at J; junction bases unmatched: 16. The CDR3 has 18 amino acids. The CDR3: CASSLIPPAGLISYEQYF. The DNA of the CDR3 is TGTGCCAGCAGTTTAATCCCTCCAGCGGGGCTCATCAGCTACGAGCAGTACTTC.

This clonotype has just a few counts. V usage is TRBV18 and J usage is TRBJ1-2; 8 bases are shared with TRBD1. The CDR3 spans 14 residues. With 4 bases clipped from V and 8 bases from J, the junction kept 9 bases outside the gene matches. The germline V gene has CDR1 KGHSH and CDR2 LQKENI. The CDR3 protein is CASSRQGQGKGYTF. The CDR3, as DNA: TGTGCCAGCTCACGACAGGGGCAGGGCAAGGGCTACACCTTC. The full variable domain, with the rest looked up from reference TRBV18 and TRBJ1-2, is NAGVMQNPRHLVRRRGQEARLRCSPMKGHSHVYWYRQLPEEGLKFMVYLQKENIIDESGMPKERFSAEFPKEGPSILRIQQVVRGDSAAYFCASSRQGQGKGYTFGSGTRLTVV.